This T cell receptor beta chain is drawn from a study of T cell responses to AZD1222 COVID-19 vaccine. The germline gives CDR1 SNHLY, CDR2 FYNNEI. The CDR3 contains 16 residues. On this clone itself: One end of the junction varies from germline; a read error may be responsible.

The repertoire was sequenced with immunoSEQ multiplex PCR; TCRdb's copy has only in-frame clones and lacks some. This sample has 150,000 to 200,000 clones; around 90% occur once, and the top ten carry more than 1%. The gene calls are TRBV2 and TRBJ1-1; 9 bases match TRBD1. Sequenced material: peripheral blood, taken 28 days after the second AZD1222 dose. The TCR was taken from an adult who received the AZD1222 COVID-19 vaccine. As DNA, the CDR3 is TGTGCCAGCAGTAAAGCCGGACAGGGGTTGAACACTGAAGCTTTCTTT. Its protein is CASSKAGQGLNTEAFF.